Given below is one T cell receptor (beta chain) in context. The antigen this receptor binds is unknown. No base qualities exist here, and no much larger clone lies one base off it. The record originates from a study of T cell clones after liver transplantation (dated by TCRdb to between 2018 and 2021). Study-level background: The samples were obtained from ITN030ST, a randomized trial that attempted immunosuppression withdrawal within 2 years after liver transplantation. After a pre-transplant mixed lymphocyte reaction, TCRbeta sequencing was used to pinpoint donor-reactive T cell clones, which were subsequently tracked in post-transplant blood. As an antigen-independent comparator for the donor-reactive sequences, third party-reactive TCRbeta sequences from pre-transplant MLRs were identified as well. Three of the eight recipients were HCV-positive; the others were transplanted for non-autoimmune, non-viral indications. No induction therapy was given to the subjects, and standard immunosuppression was administered until randomization at 12-24 months post-transplant. Tolerance was defined as complete withdrawal of immunosuppression for at least one year without a rise in liver enzymes beyond twice the upper limit of normal. Blood samples were collected pre-transplant, pre-randomization before withdrawal, and post-randomization after either complete withdrawal or failed withdrawal. The studied cohort comprised 8 liver transplant recipients, 3 classified as tolerant and 5 as non-tolerant. Beyond this particular receptor, the publication reports: When repertoire turnover was taken into account, detection of donor-reactive sequences was significantly reduced in 7 of 8 subjects for CD4 and in 8 of 8 subjects for CD8. Low numbers of available donor cells limited the measurable donor-reactive repertoire in a couple of subjects. A significant post-transplant decrease in circulating donor-reactive CD4 TCRbeta sequences was observed in 5 of 8 subjects, irrespective of tolerance or HCV status. The conclusions were preliminary, being limited by small, heterogeneous patient numbers and by non-standardized post-transplant time points. Because no allograft tissue specimens were available, donor-reactive T cells may have migrated into the graft instead of being deleted. A greater decline was seen for donor-reactive sequences than for third party-reactive sequences, suggesting partial antigen-specific deletion unrelated to withdrawal success.

CDR1 and CDR2 are drawn from the germline V gene (reference sequence): GTSNPN, SVGIG. Trimming at the junction amounts to 3 bases on V and 0 bases on J, and the germline ends lie 14 bases apart. From its cysteine to its phenylalanine, the CDR3 spans 15 amino acids. Only CDR3 DNA remains: 45 bases, in frame from the first base. High-throughput TCRbeta CDR3 sequencing of frozen genomic DNA was performed by immunoSEQ, including PCR amplification, mapping, bias correction and internal controls. Turning to the authors' computational methods: Productive rearrangements were retained, and unique TCRbeta sequences were defined by the CDR3 nucleotide sequence together with the V and J gene. For classification of a sequence as donor-reactive, at least 5-fold expansion in CFSE-low cells relative to unstimulated pre-transplant cells and a frequency of at least 0.01% were required. To ensure at least 90% detection power, minimum frequency thresholds were set for each subject based on that subject's lowest-template unstimulated sample. Jensen-Shannon divergence between the top 1000 TCRbeta sequences post- versus pre-transplant served as the measure of repertoire turnover. Changes in detection of donor-reactive sequences were tested with two-sided Fisher's exact tests. TCRdb stores this immuneACCESS table with in-frame sequences only. Part of the clones is absent; in the studies checked, under half of the shortfall reflects unresolved V genes, and no reason is known for the rest. For V, J and clone size, that table is used; D and trimming come from the DNA. In all, the sample holds about 75,000 clones, and about 85% of those were seen once. Of the sample, around 2% falls within the top ten clones.

Thawed unstimulated PBMCs were stained for CD3, CD4 and CD8 and FACS-sorted into CD3+CD4+ and CD3+CD8+ populations. Randomization to immunosuppression withdrawal applied to every one of the 8 studied subjects. The Qiagen DNeasy Blood and Tissue Kit was used to isolate genomic DNA. Recombination joined TRBV30 with TRBJ2-5; no confident D gene assignment can be made. The receptor's source is a human patient who received a liver transplant. Following transplantation, T cells from the graft donor may be among those present. Material: CD4+ T cells from blood, obtained roughly 48 months after liver transplant. The CDR3 is CAWRVMWGNQETQYF. The bases read TGTGCCTGGAGGGTAATGTGGGGTAACCAAGAGACCCAGTACTTC.